Detailed here is one TCR beta chain. Antigen: not known. Germline V CDR1 and CDR2: MDHEN, SYDVKM. The CDR3 has 15 amino acids. The ends lost 7 bases at V and 3 bases at J; junction bases unmatched: 8. The sample is drawn from a study of cytomegalovirus exposure and HLA in healthy donors. Study-wide points: According to a subsequent analysis, TCR clusters identified in the first cohort showed a tendency to co-occur across the approximately 120 validation repertoires. Cytomegalovirus status, reportedly, was diagnosed with high specificity and sensitivity by the classifier. There were about 160 TCR beta chains listed as cytomegalovirus-associated. In vitro, three CMV-associated chains proved specific for CMV antigens.

The method was immunoSEQ multiplex PCR; TCRdb's version includes in-frame clones alone and lacks a portion of them. Found here are fewer than 300,000 clones, approximately 90% of them singletons; the top ten hold approximately 0.95%. V and J are TRBV28 and TRBJ1-5, with TRBD1 identical over 8 bases. The sequenced material came from PBMCs. The sequence was collected from a woman aged 18-29 years in good health and CMV-seronegative. The CDR3 sequence: CASKPTGVINQPQHF. The CDR3 DNA follows: TGTGCCAGCAAGCCGACAGGGGTCATCAATCAGCCCCAGCATTTT.